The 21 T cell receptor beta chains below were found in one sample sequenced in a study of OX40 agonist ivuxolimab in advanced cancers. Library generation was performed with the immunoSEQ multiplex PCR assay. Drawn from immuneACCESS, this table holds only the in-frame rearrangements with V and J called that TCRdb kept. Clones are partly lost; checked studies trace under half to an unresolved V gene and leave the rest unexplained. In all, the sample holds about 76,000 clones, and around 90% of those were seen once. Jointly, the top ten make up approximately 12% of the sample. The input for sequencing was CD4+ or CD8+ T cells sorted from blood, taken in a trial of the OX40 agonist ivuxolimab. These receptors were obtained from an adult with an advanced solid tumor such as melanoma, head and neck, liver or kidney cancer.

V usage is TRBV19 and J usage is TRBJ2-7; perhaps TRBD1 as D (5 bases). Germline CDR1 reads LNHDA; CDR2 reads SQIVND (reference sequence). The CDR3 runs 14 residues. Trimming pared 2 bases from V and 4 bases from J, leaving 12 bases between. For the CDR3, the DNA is TGTGCCAGTAGTATATACCCACAGGAGTACGAGCAGTACTTC. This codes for CASSIYPQEYEQYF. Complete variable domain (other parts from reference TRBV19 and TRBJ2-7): DGGITQSPKYLFRKEGQNVTLSCEQNLNHDAMYWYRQDPGQGLRLIYYSQIVNDFQKGDIAEGYSVSREKKESFPLTVTSAQKNPTAFYLCASSIYPQEYEQYFGPGTRLTVT.

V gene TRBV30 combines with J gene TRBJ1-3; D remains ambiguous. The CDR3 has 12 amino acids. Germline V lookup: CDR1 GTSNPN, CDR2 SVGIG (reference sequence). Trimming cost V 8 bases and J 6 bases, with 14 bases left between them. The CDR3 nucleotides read TGTGCCAGCGAGCCGGAAGAAAACACCATATATTTT. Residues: CASEPEENTIYF.

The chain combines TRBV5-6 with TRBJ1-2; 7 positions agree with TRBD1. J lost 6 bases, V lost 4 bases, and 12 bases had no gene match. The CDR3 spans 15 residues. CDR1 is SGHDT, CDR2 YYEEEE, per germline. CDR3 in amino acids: CASSTRLTGLNGYTF. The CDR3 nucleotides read TGTGCCAGCAGCACCCGACTGACAGGGTTGAATGGCTACACCTTC.

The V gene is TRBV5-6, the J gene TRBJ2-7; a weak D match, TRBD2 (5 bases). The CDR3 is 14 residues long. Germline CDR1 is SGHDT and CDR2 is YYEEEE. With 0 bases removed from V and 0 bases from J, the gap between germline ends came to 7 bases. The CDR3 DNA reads TGTGCCAGCAGCTTGGACGGGGACTCCTACGAGCAGTACTTC. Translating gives CASSLDGDSYEQYF.

The CDR3 is CASSPPGLESGEQFF. The CDR3 nucleotides are TGTGCCAGCAGCCCCCCCGGACTAGAGAGCGGTGAGCAGTTCTTC. The J gene is TRBJ2-1, the V gene TRBV6-5; TRBD2 agrees at 7 bases. Unmatched junction bases numbered 14, after V lost 6 bases and J lost 9 bases. This CDR3 contains 15 residues. In germline, CDR1 is MNHEY, CDR2 SVGAGI.

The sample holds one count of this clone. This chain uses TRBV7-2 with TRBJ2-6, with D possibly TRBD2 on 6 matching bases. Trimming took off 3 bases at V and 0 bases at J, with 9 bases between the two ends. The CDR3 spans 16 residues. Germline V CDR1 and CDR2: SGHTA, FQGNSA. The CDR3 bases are TGTGCCAGCAGCTTTGCGGGGACCTCTGGGGCCAACGTCCTGACTTTC. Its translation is CASSFAGTSGANVLTF. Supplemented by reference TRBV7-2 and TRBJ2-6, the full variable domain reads GAGVSQSPSNKVTEKGKDVELRCDPISGHTALYWYRQSLGQGLEFLIYFQGNSAPDKSGLPSDRFSAERTGGSVSTLTIQRTQQEDSAVYLCASSFAGTSGANVLTFGAGSRLTVL.

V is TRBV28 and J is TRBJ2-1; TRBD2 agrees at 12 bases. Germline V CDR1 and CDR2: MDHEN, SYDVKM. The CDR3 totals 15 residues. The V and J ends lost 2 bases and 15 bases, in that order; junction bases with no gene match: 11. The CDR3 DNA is TGTGCCAGCAGTTTAAGGAGGGCTAGCGGGGGGGTGCCGTTCTTC. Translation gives CASSLRRASGGVPFF.

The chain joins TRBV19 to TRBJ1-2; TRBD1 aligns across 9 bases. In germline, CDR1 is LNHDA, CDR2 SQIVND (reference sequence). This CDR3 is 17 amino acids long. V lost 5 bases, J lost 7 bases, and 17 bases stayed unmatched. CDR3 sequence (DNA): TGTGCCAGTAGTTTACGTGGACAGGGGAGAGGTTATCGTGGCTACACCTTC. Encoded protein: CASSLRGQGRGYRGYTF.

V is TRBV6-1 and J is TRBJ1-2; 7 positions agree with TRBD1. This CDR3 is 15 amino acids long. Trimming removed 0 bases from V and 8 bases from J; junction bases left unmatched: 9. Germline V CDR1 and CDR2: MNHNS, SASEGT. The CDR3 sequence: CASSEAPEGAGGYTF. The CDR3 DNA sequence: TGTGCCAGCAGTGAAGCACCTGAGGGGGCGGGGGGCTACACCTTC.

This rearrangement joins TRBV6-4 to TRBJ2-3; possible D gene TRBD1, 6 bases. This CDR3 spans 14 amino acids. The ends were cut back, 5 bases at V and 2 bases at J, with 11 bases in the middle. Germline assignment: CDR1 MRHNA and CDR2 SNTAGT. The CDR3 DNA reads TGTGCCAGCAGTTCAGGGGAACACACAGATACGCAGTATTTT. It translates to CASSSGEHTDTQYF.

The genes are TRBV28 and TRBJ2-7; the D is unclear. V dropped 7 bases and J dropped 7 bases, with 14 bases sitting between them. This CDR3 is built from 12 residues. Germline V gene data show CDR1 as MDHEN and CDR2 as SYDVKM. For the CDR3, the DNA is TGTGCCAGCACCACGGAAGGGTGGGAGCAGTACTTC. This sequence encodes CASTTEGWEQYF.

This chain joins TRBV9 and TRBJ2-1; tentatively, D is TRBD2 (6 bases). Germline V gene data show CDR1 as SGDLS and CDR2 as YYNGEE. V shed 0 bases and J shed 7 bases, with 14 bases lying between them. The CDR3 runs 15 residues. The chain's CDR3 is CASSVEGLWGNEQFF. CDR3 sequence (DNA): TGTGCCAGCAGCGTAGAGGGACTTTGGGGTAATGAGCAGTTCTTC.

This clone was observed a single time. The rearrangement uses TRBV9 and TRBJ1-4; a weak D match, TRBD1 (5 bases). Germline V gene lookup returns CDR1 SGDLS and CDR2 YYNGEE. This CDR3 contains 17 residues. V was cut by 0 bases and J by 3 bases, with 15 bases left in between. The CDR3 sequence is CASSVGGGVMANEKLFF. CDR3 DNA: TGTGCCAGCAGCGTAGGTGGAGGGGTTATGGCTAATGAAAAACTGTTTTTT.

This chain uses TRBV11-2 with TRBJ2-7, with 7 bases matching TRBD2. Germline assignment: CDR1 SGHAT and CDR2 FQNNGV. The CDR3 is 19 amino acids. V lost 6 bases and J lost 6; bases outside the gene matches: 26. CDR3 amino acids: CASRPISGTKNPRGREQYF. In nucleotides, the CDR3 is TGTGCCAGCAGACCCATCTCCGGGACTAAAAATCCGAGAGGGCGCGAGCAGTACTTC.

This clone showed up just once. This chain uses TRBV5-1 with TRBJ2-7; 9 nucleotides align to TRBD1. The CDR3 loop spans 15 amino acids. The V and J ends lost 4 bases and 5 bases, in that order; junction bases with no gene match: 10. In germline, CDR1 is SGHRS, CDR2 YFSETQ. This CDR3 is CASSTGTGPKNEQYF. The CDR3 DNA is TGCGCCAGCAGCACGGGGACAGGGCCCAAAAACGAGCAGTACTTC.

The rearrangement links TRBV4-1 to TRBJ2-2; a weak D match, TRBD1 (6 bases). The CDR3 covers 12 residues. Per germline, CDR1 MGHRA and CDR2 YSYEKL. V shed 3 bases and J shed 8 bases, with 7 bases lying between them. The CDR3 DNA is TGCGCCAGCAGCCACCAGGGGGGGGAGCTGTTTTTT. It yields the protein CASSHQGGELFF.

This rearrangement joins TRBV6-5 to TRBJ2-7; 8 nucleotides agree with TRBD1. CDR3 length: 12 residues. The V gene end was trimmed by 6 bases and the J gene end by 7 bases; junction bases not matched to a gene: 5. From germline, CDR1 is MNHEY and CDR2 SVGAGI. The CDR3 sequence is CASSPWTGEQYF. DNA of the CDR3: TGTGCCAGCAGCCCGTGGACAGGGGAGCAGTACTTC.

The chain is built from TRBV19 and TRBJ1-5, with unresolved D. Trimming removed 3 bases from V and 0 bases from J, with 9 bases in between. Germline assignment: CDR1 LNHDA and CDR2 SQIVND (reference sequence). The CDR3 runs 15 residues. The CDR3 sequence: CASSIVRDSNQPQHF. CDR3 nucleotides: TGTGCCAGTAGTATTGTCCGGGATAGCAATCAGCCCCAGCATTTT.

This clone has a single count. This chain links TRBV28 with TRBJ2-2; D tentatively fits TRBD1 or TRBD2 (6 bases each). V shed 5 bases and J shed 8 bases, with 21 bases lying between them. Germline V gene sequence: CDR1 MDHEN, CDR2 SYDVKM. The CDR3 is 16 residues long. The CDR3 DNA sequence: TGTGCCAGCAGTCGCAGGGGCCGCGGGGCGAGTGGGGAGCTGTTTTTT. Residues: CASSRRGRGASGELFF.

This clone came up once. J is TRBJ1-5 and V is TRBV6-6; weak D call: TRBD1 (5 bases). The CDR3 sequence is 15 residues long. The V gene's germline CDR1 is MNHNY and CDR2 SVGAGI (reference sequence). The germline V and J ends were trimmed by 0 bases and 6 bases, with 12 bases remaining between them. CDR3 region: CASSYSFNGGQPQHF. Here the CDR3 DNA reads TGTGCCAGCAGTTACTCCTTTAATGGGGGTCAGCCCCAGCATTTT.

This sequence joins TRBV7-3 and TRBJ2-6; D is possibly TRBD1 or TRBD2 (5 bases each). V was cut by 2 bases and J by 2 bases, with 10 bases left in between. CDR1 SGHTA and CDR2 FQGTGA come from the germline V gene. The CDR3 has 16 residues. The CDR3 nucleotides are TGTGCCAGCAGCTTAGGGTGGGGACCTGGGGCCAACGTCCTGACTTTC. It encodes CASSLGWGPGANVLTF.